The subject of this entry is one TCR beta chain. As originally analysed: The assay estimated nucleated cells by amplifying reference gene primers. The repertoire was sequenced with immunoSEQ multiplex PCR; TCRdb's copy has only in-frame clones and lacks some. That table furnishes V, J and clone size, whereas the DNA furnished D and trimming. The table lists over 100,000 clones, around three quarters of them singletons. The sample is drawn from a study of blood T cell repertoires in COVID-19. Overall study: Samples of COVID-19 (acute and convalescent) were obtained from the United States, Italy and Spain. The analysed material was cDNA or gDNA that came from T cells, B-cell-depleted T cells, or PBMCs.

Germline V CDR1 and CDR2: LNHDA, SQIVND (reference sequence). This CDR3 is built from 14 residues. V was pared by 3 bases and J by 3 bases, with 3 bases of the junction left unmatched. The sequenced sample consisted of peripheral blood. The clonotype was recovered from an elderly woman with acute or convalescent COVID-19. The chain has TRBV19 and TRBJ1-2; 8 bases are shared with TRBD1. The CDR3 reads CASSILDRDYGYTF. The CDR3 DNA sequence: TGTGCCAGTAGTATTCTGGACAGGGACTATGGCTACACCTTC.